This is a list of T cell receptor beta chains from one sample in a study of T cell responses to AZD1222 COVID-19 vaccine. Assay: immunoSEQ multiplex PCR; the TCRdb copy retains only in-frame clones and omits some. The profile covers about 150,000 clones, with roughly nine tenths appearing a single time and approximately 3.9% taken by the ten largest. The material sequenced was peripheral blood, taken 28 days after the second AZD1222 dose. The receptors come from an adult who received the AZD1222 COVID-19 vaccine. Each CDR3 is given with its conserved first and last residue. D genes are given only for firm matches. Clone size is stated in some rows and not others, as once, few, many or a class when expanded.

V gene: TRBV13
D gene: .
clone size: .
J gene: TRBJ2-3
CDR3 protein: CASSSHSGTQYF
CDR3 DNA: TGTGCCAGCAGCTCCCACTCGGGAACGCAGTATTTT

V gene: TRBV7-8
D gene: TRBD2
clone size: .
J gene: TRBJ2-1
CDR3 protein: CASSPGLAGRREQFF
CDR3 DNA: TGTGCCAGCAGCCCGGGACTAGCGGGAAGGCGTGAGCAGTTCTTC

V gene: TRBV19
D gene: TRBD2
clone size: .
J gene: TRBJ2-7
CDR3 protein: CASSNLGSGGGEQYF
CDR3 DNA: TGTGCCAGTAGTAATTTGGGCAGCGGCGGGGGCGAGCAGTACTTC

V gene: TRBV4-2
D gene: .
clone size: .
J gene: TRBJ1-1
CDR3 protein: CASSQSGSTEAFF
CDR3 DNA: TGTGCCAGCAGCCAGTCAGGGTCCACTGAAGCTTTCTTT

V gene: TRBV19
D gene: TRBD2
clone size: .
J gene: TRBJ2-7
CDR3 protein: CASSIASGKSEQYF
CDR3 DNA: TGTGCCAGTAGTATAGCTAGCGGGAAATCCGAGCAGTACTTC

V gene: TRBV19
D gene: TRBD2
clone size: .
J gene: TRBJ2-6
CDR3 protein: CASSRLAGGTGANVLTF
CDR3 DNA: TGTGCCAGTAGTCGGCTAGCGGGGGGTACTGGGGCCAACGTCCTGACTTTC

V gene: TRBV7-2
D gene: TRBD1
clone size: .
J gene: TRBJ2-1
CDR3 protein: CASSLAGQGYNEQFF
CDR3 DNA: TGTGCCAGCAGCTTAGCGGGACAGGGCTACAATGAGCAGTTCTTC

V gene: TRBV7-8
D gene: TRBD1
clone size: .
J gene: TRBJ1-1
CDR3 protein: CASSTTPGQEFGTEAFF
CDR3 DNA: TGTGCCAGCAGCACGACACCGGGACAGGAGTTTGGCACTGAAGCTTTCTTT

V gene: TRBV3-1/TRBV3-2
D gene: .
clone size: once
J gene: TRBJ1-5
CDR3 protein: CASSQDMGNQPQHF
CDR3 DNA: TGTGCCAGCAGCCAAGATATGGGGAATCAGCCCCAGCATTTT

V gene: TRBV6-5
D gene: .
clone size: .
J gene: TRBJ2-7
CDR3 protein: CASSTRAFLGEQYF
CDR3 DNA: TGTGCCAGCAGCACCCGGGCCTTTCTGGGGGAGCAGTACTTC

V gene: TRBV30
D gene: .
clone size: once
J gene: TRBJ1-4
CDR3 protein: CAWSPVGDNEKLFF
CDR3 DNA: TGTGCCTGGAGTCCCGTGGGGGATAATGAAAAACTGTTTTTT

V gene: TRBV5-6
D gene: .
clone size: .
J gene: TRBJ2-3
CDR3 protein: CASSLLTDSTDTQYF
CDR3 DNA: TGTGCCAGCAGCTTGTTGACAGATAGCACAGATACGCAGTATTTT

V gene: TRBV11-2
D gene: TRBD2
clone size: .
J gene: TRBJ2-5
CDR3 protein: CASSWAGLAETQYF
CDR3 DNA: TGTGCCAGCAGTTGGGCCGGACTAGCGGAGACCCAGTACTTC

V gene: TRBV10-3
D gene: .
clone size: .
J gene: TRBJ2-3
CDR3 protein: CAISESRPDTQYF
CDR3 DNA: TGTGCCATCAGTGAGTCCCGGCCAGATACGCAGTATTTT

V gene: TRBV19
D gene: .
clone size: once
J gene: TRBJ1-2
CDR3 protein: CASIGRGGRYYGYTF
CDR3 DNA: TGTGCCAGTATCGGGCGCGGAGGGCGATACTATGGCTACACCTTC

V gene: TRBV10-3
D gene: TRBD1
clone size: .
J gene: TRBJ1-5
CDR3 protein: CAISDRDRGRNQPQHF
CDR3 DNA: TGTGCCATCAGTGACAGGGACAGGGGGCGTAATCAGCCCCAGCATTTT

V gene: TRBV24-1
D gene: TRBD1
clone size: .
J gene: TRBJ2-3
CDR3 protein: CATSEGQVRDTQYF
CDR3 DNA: TGTGCCACCAGTGAGGGACAGGTCCGGGATACGCAGTATTTT

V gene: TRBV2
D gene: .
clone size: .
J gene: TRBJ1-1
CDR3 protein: CASKAGRETEAFF
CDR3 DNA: TGTGCCAGCAAGGCGGGAAGGGAAACTGAAGCTTTCTTT

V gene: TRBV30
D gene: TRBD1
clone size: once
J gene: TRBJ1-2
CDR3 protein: CAWSLTGVYGYTF
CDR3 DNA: TGTGCCTGGAGTCTGACAGGGGTTTATGGCTACACCTTC

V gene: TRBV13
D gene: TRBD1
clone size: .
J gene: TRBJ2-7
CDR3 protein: CASSLWGQGGYEQYF
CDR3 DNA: TGTGCCAGCAGCCTATGGGGACAGGGTGGCTACGAGCAGTACTTC

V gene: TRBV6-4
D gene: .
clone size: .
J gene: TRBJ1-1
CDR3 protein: CASSDSRGTAFF
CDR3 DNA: TGTGCCAGCAGTGACTCGAGGGGGACCGCTTTCTTT

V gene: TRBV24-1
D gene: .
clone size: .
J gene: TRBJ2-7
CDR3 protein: CATSDSGTPGEQYF
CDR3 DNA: TGTGCCACCAGTGATTCCGGGACACCGGGCGAGCAGTACTTC

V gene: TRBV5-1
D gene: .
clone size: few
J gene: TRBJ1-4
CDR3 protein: CASSLEGRVMEKLFF
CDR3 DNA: TGCGCCAGCAGCTTGGAGGGCAGGGTCATGGAAAAACTGTTTTTT

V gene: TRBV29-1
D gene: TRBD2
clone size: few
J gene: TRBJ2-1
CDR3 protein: CSVLASGSPNYEQFF
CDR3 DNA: TGCAGCGTCCTAGCTAGCGGGAGCCCGAACTATGAGCAGTTCTTC

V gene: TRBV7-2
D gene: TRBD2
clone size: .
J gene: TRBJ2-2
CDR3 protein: CASSLLAGGWNTGELFF
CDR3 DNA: TGTGCCAGCAGCTTACTGGCGGGAGGATGGAACACCGGGGAGCTGTTTTTT

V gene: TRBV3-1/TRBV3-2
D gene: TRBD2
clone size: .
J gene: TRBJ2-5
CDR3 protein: CASSPGLAGGLQETQYF
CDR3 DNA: TGTGCCAGCAGCCCCGGCCTAGCGGGGGGGCTCCAAGAGACCCAGTACTTC

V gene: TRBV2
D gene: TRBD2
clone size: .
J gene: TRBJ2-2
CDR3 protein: CASSDPSGLAGGTGELFF
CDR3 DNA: TGTGCCAGCAGTGATCCATCGGGGCTAGCGGGGGGCACCGGGGAGCTGTTTTTT

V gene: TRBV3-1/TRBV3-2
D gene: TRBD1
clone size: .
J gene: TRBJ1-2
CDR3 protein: CASSQTGTGTYGYTF
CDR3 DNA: TGTGCCAGCAGCCAAACCGGGACAGGAACCTATGGCTACACCTTC

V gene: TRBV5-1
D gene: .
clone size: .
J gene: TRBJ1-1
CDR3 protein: CASSQNSEAFF
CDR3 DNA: TGCGCCAGCAGTCAGAATAGTGAAGCTTTCTTT

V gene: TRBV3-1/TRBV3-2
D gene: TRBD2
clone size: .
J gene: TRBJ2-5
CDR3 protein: CASSPSRPGTSGEETRYF
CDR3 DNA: TGTGCCAGCAGCCCGTCACGCCCCGGGACTAGCGGTGAAGAGACCCGGTACTTC

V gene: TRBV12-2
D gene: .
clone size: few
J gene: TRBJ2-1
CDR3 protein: CASRLYGAESYNEQFF
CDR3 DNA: TGTGCAAGTCGCTTATATGGGGCGGAATCCTACAATGAGCAGTTCTTC

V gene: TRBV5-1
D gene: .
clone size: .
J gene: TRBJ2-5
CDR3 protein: CASSAGIQETQYF
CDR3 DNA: TGCGCCAGCAGCGCGGGGATCCAAGAGACCCAGTACTTC

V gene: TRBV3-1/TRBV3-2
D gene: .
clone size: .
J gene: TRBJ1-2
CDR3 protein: CASSHPAGGSGYTF
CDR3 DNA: TGTGCCAGCAGCCATCCCGCCGGGGGCAGTGGCTACACCTTC